This T cell receptor (beta chain) is drawn from a study of blood T cell repertoires in COVID-19 (dated by TCRdb to between 2020 and 2021). For the wider study: Samples covering the acute and convalescent phases of COVID-19 were provided by collaborators in the United States, Italy and Spain. Where HLA class I and class II types were available, the types were taken from metadata supplied by the sample provider, not from assay-based typing. Sample metadata almost always included a de-identified subject ID, COVID-19 status, age in years and sex. The dataset comprised deeply sampled blood TCRbeta repertoires from subjects exposed to, actively infected with, or recovered from COVID-19. The material from the prospective study consisted of cDNA or gDNA derived from T cells, B-cell-depleted T cells, or PBMCs. The samples were drawn from the first 160 participants of the ongoing ImmuneRACE study and from 1,200 or so subjects provided by 6 global collaborators. A freely available public database, intended as a resource for researchers studying the immune response to SARS-CoV-2, is where the repertoires were released. The paper's findings and limits, for the study overall: How much clinical and demographic metadata was included differed by source and by participant, and the metadata was provided uncurated.

Unmatched junction bases come to 7, with V trimmed by 0 bases and J by 8 bases. As encoded in the germline V gene, CDR1 is SGHRS while CDR2 is YFSETQ. The CDR3 numbers 14 residues from cysteine through phenylalanine. The entry retains the CDR3 DNA only, 42 bases that are in frame from base 1. TCRbeta CDR3 regions were amplified from genomic DNA by means of the immunoSEQ Assay, a bias-controlled multiplex PCR. Per the source publication's procedure: The number of nucleated cells in each sample was estimated from the amplification of reference gene primers within the assay. To quantify the absolute abundance of each unique TCRbeta CDR3 rearrangement, sequence reads were collapsed and filtered. For each sample, productive Simpson clonality was calculated by taking the square root of Simpson's diversity index across productive rearrangements. TCRdb's version of the immuneACCESS table is confined to in-frame rearrangements and falls short of the full clone set. An unresolved V gene accounts for under half of the shortfall where checked; the remainder is of unknown origin. Clonal size and the V and J genes are those of that table, whereas D and trimming came from the DNA. The sample profile shows some 110,000 clones; roughly 80% of them were found once. 15% of the sample belongs to the ten largest clones.

Each collaborating institution followed its own protocols to collect whole blood in K2EDTA tubes. For TCRbeta analysis, collaborator samples were shipped as frozen whole blood, as isolated PBMCs, or as DNA extracted from either sample type. Comments on this clone: Its antigen is still unknown. No base-level quality is on record; no much larger clone is a single base apart.

The sequence came from a woman of 80 years or more with acute or convalescent COVID-19. Recombination connected TRBV5-1 to TRBJ1-2; 7 central nucleotides agree with TRBD1. Sample: peripheral blood. The encoded CDR3 is CASSLATGPWGYTF. The DNA is as follows: TGCGCCAGCAGCTTGGCGACAGGGCCTTGGGGCTACACCTTC. Extended through the reference TRBV5-1 and TRBJ1-2 proteins, this CDR3 yields the full variable domain: KAGVTQTPRYLIKTRGQQVTLSCSPISGHRSVSWYQQTPGQGLQFLFEYFSETQRNKGNFPGRFSGRQFSNSRSEMNVSTLELGDSALYLCASSLATGPWGYTFGSGTRLTVV.